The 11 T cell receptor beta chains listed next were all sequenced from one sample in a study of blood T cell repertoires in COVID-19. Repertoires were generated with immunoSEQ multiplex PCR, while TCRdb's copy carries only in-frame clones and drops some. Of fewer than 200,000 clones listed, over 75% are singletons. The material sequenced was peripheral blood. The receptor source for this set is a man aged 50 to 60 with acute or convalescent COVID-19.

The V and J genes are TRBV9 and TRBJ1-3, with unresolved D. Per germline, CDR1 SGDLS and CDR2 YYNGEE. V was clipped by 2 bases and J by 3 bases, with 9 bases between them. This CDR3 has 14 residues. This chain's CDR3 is CASSVGGIGNTIYF. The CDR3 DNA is TGTGCCAGCAGCGTGGGAGGGATTGGAAACACCATATATTTT.

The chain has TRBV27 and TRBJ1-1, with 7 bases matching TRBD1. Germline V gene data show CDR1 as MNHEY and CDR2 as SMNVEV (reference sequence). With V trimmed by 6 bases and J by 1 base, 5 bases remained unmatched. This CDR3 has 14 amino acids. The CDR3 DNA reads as TGTGCCAGCAGCCGACGGGACAGGAACACTGAAGCTTTCTTT. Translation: CASSRRDRNTEAFF.

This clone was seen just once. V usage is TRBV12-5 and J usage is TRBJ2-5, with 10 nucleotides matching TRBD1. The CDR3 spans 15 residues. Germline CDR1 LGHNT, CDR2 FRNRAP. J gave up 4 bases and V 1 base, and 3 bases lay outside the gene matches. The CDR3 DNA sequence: TGTGCTAGTGGTTTGGGACAGGGGGCTGGAGAGACCCAGTACTTC. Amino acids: CASGLGQGAGETQYF.

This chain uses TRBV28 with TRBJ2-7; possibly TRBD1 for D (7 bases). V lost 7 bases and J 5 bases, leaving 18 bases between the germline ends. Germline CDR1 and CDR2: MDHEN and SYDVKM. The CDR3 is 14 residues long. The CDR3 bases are TGTGCCAGCATCGAACCCAGGGGGGCCCACGAGCAGTACTTC. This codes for CASIEPRGAHEQYF.

This CDR3 reads CASSLSPLHYEQYV. The CDR3 bases are TGTGCCAGCAGTTTATCCCCACTTCACTACGAGCAGTACGTC. The chain couples TRBV27 to TRBJ2-7, with D uncertain. The germline V and J ends were trimmed by 0 bases and 3 bases, with 9 bases remaining between them. This CDR3 has 14 residues. Looked up from germline, CDR1 is MNHEY and CDR2 is SMNVEV (reference sequence).

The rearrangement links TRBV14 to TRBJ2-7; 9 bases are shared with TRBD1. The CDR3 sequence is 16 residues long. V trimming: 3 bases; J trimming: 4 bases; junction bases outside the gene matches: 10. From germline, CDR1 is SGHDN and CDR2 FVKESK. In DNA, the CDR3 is TGTGCCAGCAGCCATAAGATAGGGACAGGGAGTTACGAGCAGTACTTC. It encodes CASSHKIGTGSYEQYF.

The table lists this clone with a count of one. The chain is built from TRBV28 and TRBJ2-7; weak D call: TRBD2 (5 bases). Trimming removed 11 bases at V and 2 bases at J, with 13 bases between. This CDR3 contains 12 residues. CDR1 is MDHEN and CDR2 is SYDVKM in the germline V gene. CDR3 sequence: CASQRETYEQYF. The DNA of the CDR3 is TGTGCCTCCCAACGGGAAACCTACGAGCAGTACTTC.

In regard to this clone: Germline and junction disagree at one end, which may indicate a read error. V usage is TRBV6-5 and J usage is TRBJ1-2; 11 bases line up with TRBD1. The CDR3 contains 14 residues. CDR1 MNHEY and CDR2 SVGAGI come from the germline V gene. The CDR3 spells CASSFRDRGYPALF. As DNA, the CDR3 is TGTGCCAGCAGTTTCCGGGACAGGGGGTATCCGGCCCTCTTC.

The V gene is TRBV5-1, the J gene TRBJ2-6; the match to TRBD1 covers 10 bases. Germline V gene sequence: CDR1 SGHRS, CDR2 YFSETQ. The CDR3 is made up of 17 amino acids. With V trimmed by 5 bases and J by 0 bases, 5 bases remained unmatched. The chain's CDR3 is CASSRDRGLSGANVLTF. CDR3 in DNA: TGCGCCAGCAGTCGGGACAGGGGCCTCTCTGGGGCCAACGTCCTGACTTTC.

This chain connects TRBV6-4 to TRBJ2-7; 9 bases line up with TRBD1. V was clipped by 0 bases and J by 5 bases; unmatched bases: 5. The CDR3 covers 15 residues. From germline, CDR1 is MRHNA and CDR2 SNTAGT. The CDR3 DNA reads TGTGCCAGCAGTGACTCCGGGACAGGGCTTCACGAGCAGTACTTC. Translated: CASSDSGTGLHEQYF.

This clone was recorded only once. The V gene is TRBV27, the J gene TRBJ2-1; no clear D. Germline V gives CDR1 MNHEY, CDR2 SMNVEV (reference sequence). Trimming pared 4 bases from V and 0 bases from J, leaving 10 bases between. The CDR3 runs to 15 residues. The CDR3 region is CASSSLFGSYNEQFF. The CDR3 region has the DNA TGTGCCAGCAGTTCCCTCTTCGGCTCCTACAATGAGCAGTTCTTC.